This T cell receptor beta chain was recorded in a study of T-cell reconstitution after alpha-beta-depleted transplantation in children. General observations from the study: At one year after transplant, newly produced T cells mostly accounted for T-cell counts and diversity.

Only a few counts were recorded for this clonotype. Its specificity is unknown. CDR1 is LNHNV and CDR2 is YYDKDF in the germline V gene (reference sequence). Losses at the gene ends were 5 bases for V and 7 bases for J; bases not matched to a gene: 4. The CDR3 runs to 14 residues. As it was prepared, the TCRbeta library received unique molecular identifiers. MiXCR, applied by TCRdb to the PCR reads, yields one record per CDR3 protein. The data show over 400,000 distinct CDR3 sequences, about 40% seen once. This chain joins TRBV15 and TRBJ1-6; the match to TRBD1 covers 8 bases. This clonotype originated in a girl aged 2 to 10 with aplastic anemia, due to receive a stem cell transplant. The sequencing used PBMCs, collected before TCRalphabeta/CD19-depleted stem cell transplant. The CDR3 region has the DNA TGTGCCACCAGCCAGGACAGGGTAAATTCACCCCTCCACTTT. It is translated as CATSQDRVNSPLHF. Variable domain in full (rest from reference TRBV15 and TRBJ1-6): DAMVIQNPRYQVTQFGKPVTLSCSQTLNHNVMYWYQQKSSQAPKLLFHYYDKDFNNEADTPDNFQSRRPNTSFCFLDIRSPGLGDTAMYLCATSQDRVNSPLHFGNGTRLTVT.